These T cell receptor beta chains were read from a single sample in a study of a mutant IDH1 vaccine in newly diagnosed glioma. No cognate antigen is known for these TCRs. TCRdb's copy holds only in-frame clones and misses some; the assay was immunoSEQ multiplex PCR. The sample yields around 60,000 clones, 70% to 90% seen once. The sample consisted of PBMCs, taken from a glioma patient whose treatment included an IDH1 peptide vaccine. The receptors come from a man aged 30 to 45 with glioma. Each CDR3 is given with its conserved first and last residue. The D gene is left open where the match is weak. Size is omitted from some rows. Given values are once, few, many or a class for expanded clones.

V	length	J	size	D	DNA	CDR3
TRBV4-1	16	TRBJ2-7	NA	TRBD1	TGCGCCAGCAGCCAATCCGGACAGGGGAGTGACTACGAGCAGTACTTC	CASSQSGQGSDYEQYF
TRBV9	19	TRBJ1-3	NA	NA	TGTGCCAGCAGCCGGAGACAGATGTTGGGCTTCTCCTCTGGAAACACCATATATTTT	CASSRRQMLGFSSGNTIYF
TRBV5-1	14	TRBJ2-5	NA	TRBD1	TGCGCCAGCAGCTTAGGGACAGGGGTGGAGACCCAGTACTTC	CASSLGTGVETQYF
TRBV4-1	14	TRBJ2-7	NA	NA	TGCGCCAGCAGCCACCTGGGCAGGACCTACGAGCAGTACTTC	CASSHLGRTYEQYF
TRBV15	14	TRBJ1-2	NA	NA	TGTGCCACCAGCTACGGGGGGGCCACCTATGGCTACACCTTC	CATSYGGATYGYTF
TRBV6-6	14	TRBJ1-1	NA	NA	TGTGCCAGCAGTTACACCGGGGGGGCCACTGAAGCTTTCTTT	CASSYTGGATEAFF
TRBV7-9	15	TRBJ2-7	once	NA	TGTGCCAGCAGCTTAGAGGGGATCAGCTCCTACGAGCAGTACTTC	CASSLEGISSYEQYF
TRBV5-6	13	TRBJ2-5	NA	NA	TGTGCCAGCAGTTATTCACCCGGGTCTTCTAAACACTTC	CASSYSPGSSKHF
TRBV28	16	TRBJ2-3	NA	NA	TGTGCCAGCAGTTTAAGTCGTAGGGACCCCACAGATACGCAGTATTTT	CASSLSRRDPTDTQYF
TRBV6-5	15	TRBJ2-3	NA	NA	TGTGCCAGCAGTTATAACGCGGCTAGCACAGATACGCAGTATTTT	CASSYNAASTDTQYF
TRBV6-1	15	TRBJ1-2	NA	TRBD1	TGTGCCAGCAGTCCTGACAGGGGGCGCACCTATGGCTACACCTTC	CASSPDRGRTYGYTF
TRBV7-6	15	TRBJ1-2	once	TRBD1	TGTGCCAGCAGCTTGGCTACCGGGACAGTCTATGGCTACACCTTC	CASSLATGTVYGYTF
TRBV13	12	TRBJ1-5	NA	NA	TGTGCCAGCGGAAAGGGGGGGCAGCCCCAGCATTTT	CASGKGGQPQHF
TRBV4-1	16	TRBJ1-4	NA	NA	TGCGCCAGCAGCCAAGTTCTCGGGACAACTAATGAAAAACTGTTTTTT	CASSQVLGTTNEKLFF
TRBV28	13	TRBJ1-1	NA	NA	TGTGCCAGCAGCTCCGTGAGGAACACTGAAGCTTTCTTT	CASSSVRNTEAFF
TRBV6-1	14	TRBJ2-7	NA	NA	TGTGCCAGCAGTGAACGTGACATGACTGGGGAGCAGTACTTC	CASSERDMTGEQYF
TRBV4-1	16	TRBJ2-7	NA	NA	TGCGCCAGCAGCCAAGATTTCATGACAGAAATCTACGAGCAGTACTTC	CASSQDFMTEIYEQYF
TRBV9	14	TRBJ2-5	NA	NA	TGTGCCAGCAGCACGCGACAGAGCCAAGAGACCCAGTACTTC	CASSTRQSQETQYF